These 2 T cell receptor beta chains originate from one sample sequenced in a study of T cells in women clearing cervical HPV infection. The protocol was immunoSEQ multiplex PCR, while the TCRdb copy is restricted to in-frame clones and leaves out a portion. The sample spans over 45,000 clones; the ten largest clones claim 1.5% to 2%. Sequenced sample: blood buffy coat. These receptors originate from a woman between 18 and 70 years old with a cervical HPV16 infection that either progressed to CIN3+ or cleared (not recorded which).

Concerning this clone itself: The CDR3 end is not reached by the read, which stops 3 residues before it; the germline J gene fills it in. The chain carries TRBV9 and TRBJ2-3; weak D call: TRBD2 (5 bases). The CDR3 totals 14 residues. Germline V gives CDR1 SGDLS, CDR2 YYNGEE. V shed 0 bases and J shed 6 bases, with 11 bases lying between them. The part of the CDR3 DNA that was read is TGTGCCAGCAGCGTAGACTACGGGGATGATACG. Translating it yields CASSVDYGDDT. The entire CDR3 protein reads CASSVDYGDDTQYF.

As regards this clone: Read sequence stops 3 residues before the CDR3 end, and the germline J gene provides the missing end. The chain carries TRBV28 and TRBJ2-3, with D uncertain. The germline gives CDR1 MDHEN, CDR2 SYDVKM. The CDR3 has 15 amino acids. The ends were cut back, 3 bases at V and 4 bases at J, with 14 bases in the middle. CDR3 region: CASSFSQLRADTQYF. The DNA read from the CDR3 is TGTGCCAGCAGTTTTTCACAGCTTAGGGCAGATACG.